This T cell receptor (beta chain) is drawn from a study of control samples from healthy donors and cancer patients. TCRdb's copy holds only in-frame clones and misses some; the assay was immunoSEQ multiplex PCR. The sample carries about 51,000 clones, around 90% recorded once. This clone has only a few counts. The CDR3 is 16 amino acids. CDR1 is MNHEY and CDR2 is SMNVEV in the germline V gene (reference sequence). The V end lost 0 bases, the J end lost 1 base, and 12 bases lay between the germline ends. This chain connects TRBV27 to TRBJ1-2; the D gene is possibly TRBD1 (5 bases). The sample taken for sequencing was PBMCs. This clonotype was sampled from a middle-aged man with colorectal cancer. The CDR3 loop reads CASSLSGGTDNYGYTF. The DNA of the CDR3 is TGTGCCAGCAGTTTATCGGGCGGGACGGATAACTATGGCTACACCTTC.